This T cell receptor beta chain was sequenced in a study of shared clonotypes between healthy human individuals. At the level of the study: Researchers assigned three CD4 naive, three CD4 memory, two CD8 naive and one CD8 memory plate to each donor. Points from the study as a whole: Lower generation probabilities were found for non-shared clonotypes than for those shared by all four donors. The study's rarefaction showed incomplete sorted-subset sequencing despite large depth.

Deep-level assay runs were performed. Sequencing was performed with immunoSEQ multiplex PCR; in TCRdb, only in-frame clones are kept and a portion is missing. The data hold around 2.1 million clones, with roughly 91% observed a single time. Naivety among CD8 cells was defined by CD45RO negativity and positive CCR7 selection, thereby excluding terminally differentiated effector memory CD45RA+ cells. Germline values: CDR1 MNHEY, CDR2 SVGAGI. The CDR3 runs 12 residues. With 6 bases removed from V and 6 bases from J, the gap between germline ends came to 9 bases. Points on this clone: Its specificity is unknown.

The chain employs TRBV6-5 and TRBJ2-1; D tentatively reads TRBD1 or TRBD2 (5 bases each). The sequence came from a man between 18 and 35 years old in good health. Some clones in this sample may be carry-over from other donors' samples. The sequencing input was naive CD8+ T cells from PBMCs. The CDR3 sequence is CASRAGTNEQFF. The CDR3 bases are TGTGCCAGCAGGGCAGGGACCAATGAGCAGTTCTTC.